Listed below are T cell receptor beta chains from one sample, sequenced in a study of CD8 T cells in ankylosing spondylitis. In TCRdb, the 5' RACE reads were re-called with MiXCR into one record per CDR3 protein. The sample includes more than 150,000 distinct CDR3 sequences, around 13% of them seen just once. The sequencing input was blood, either unsorted or a sorted T cell fraction (not recorded which). The receptor source for this set is a male donor with ankylosing spondylitis or in good health (not recorded which). The CDR3 runs from the conserved cysteine through the conserved F or W. Each record gives: J gene, V gene, CDR3 protein.

j_gene: TRBJ1-1
v_gene: TRBV25-1
CDR3aa: CASSEIGLGTEAFF

j_gene: TRBJ2-1
v_gene: TRBV5-1
CDR3aa: CASSLVGGSYNEQFF

j_gene: TRBJ2-1
v_gene: TRBV5-1
CDR3aa: CASNIGQGPYNEQFF

j_gene: TRBJ1-1
v_gene: TRBV4-1
CDR3aa: CASSQVATNTEAFF

j_gene: TRBJ2-2
v_gene: TRBV13
CDR3aa: CASSLRPNRAQNTGELFF

j_gene: TRBJ2-7
v_gene: TRBV20-1
CDR3aa: CSARDGRADYEQYF

j_gene: TRBJ2-3
v_gene: TRBV3-1
CDR3aa: CASSPQGLRQSTDTQYF

j_gene: TRBJ2-7
v_gene: TRBV15
CDR3aa: CATSTGSTGPNEQYF

j_gene: TRBJ2-7
v_gene: TRBV6-5
CDR3aa: CASSYSWGDSYEQYF

j_gene: TRBJ1-2
v_gene: TRBV6-5
CDR3aa: CASSYSASGFYGYTF

j_gene: TRBJ1-1
v_gene: TRBV20-1
CDR3aa: CSARGGAEAFF

j_gene: TRBJ2-7
v_gene: TRBV6-5
CDR3aa: CASSLGLAGGLVSYEQYF

j_gene: TRBJ2-1
v_gene: TRBV6-5
CDR3aa: CASSYSISRANEQFF

j_gene: TRBJ2-5
v_gene: TRBV3-1
CDR3aa: CASSQVASGPQETQYF

j_gene: TRBJ2-7
v_gene: TRBV5-1
CDR3aa: CASSWTGRNYEQYF

j_gene: TRBJ2-7
v_gene: TRBV27
CDR3aa: CASSFEAGNYEQYF

j_gene: TRBJ2-2
v_gene: TRBV3-1
CDR3aa: CASSLPYTGELFF

j_gene: TRBJ2-7
v_gene: TRBV2
CDR3aa: CASSEGPGNSYEQYF

j_gene: TRBJ2-7
v_gene: TRBV6-1
CDR3aa: CASSETSGGLHDEQYF